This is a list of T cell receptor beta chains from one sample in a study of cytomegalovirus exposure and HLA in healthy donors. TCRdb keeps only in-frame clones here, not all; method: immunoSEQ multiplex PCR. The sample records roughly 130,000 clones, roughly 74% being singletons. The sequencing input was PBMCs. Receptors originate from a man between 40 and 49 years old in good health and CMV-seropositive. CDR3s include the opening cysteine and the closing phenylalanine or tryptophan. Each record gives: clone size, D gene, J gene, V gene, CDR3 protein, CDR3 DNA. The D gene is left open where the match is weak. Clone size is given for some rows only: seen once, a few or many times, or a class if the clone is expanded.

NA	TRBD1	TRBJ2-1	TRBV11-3	CASSPSDRVDEQFF	TGTGCCAGCAGCCCATCGGACAGGGTGGATGAGCAGTTCTTC
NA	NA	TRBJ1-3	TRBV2	CASNLGRAGNTIYF	TGTGCCAGCAATCTGGGCAGGGCTGGAAACACCATATATTTT
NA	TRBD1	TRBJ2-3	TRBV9	CASSAYRGQDVTDTQYF	TGTGCCAGCAGCGCCTATCGAGGACAGGATGTGACAGATACGCAGTATTTT
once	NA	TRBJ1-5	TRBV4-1	CASSQDGFGERNRPQHF	TGCGCCAGCAGCCAAGATGGGTTCGGGGAACGAAATCGGCCCCAGCATTTT
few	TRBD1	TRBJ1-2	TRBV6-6	CASSYGQGDGYTF	TGTGCCAGCAGTTACGGACAGGGGGATGGCTACACCTTC
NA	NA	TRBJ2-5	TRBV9	CASSLSGAETQYF	TGTGCCAGCAGCTTATCAGGGGCAGAGACCCAGTACTTC
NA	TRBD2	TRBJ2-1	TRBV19	CASSIAGGTYNEQFF	TGTGCCAGTAGTATAGCGGGAGGGACCTACAATGAGCAGTTCTTC
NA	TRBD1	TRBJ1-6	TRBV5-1	CASSLVPTGGGDSPLHF	TGCGCCAGCAGCTTGGTGCCTACAGGGGGCGGTGATTCACCCCTCCACTTT
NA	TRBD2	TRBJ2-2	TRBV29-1	CSVVGGRFGTGELFF	TGCAGCGTTGTAGGCGGGAGGTTCGGCACCGGGGAGCTGTTTTTT
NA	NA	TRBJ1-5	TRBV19	CASSLLRGSNQPQHF	TGTGCCAGTAGTCTACTCAGGGGAAGCAATCAGCCCCAGCATTTT
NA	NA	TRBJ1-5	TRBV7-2	CASSKNQRGYSNQPQHF	TGTGCCAGCAGCAAAAATCAACGCGGGTATAGCAATCAGCCCCAGCATTTT
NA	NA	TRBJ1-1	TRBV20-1	CSARGQEAFF	TGCAGTGCTAGAGGTCAGGAAGCTTTCTTT
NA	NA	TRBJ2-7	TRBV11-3	CASSPRGGAGEQYF	TGTGCCAGCAGCCCTCGTGGGGGGGCGGGGGAGCAGTACTTC
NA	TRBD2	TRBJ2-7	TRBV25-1	CASSRTLSGGAGEQYF	TGTGCCAGCAGTAGAACCTTGAGCGGGGGGGCGGGAGAGCAGTACTTC
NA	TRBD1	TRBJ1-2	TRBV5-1	CASSPDRDGYTF	TGCGCCAGCAGCCCCGACAGGGATGGCTACACCTTC
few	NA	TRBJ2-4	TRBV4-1	CASSQTGTLAKNIQYF	TGCGCCAGCAGCCAAACCGGGACTTTAGCCAAAAACATTCAGTACTTC
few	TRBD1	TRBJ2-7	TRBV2	CASSAGTGWEQYF	TGTGCCAGCAGTGCCGGGACAGGTTGGGAGCAGTACTTC
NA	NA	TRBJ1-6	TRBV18	CASSPPGGVNSPLHF	TGTGCCAGCTCACCACCGGGGGGGGTCAATTCACCCCTCCACTTT
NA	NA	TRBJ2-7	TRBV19	CASSIRAGFEQYF	TGTGCCAGTAGTATACGCGCAGGGTTTGAGCAGTACTTC